What follows describes a single T cell receptor (beta chain). The antigen is undetermined. The PCR employed 60 Vbeta primers together with 13 Jbeta primers. Sequencing used immunoSEQ multiplex PCR; TCRdb keeps in-frame clones, though not all of them. Here the sample table reports some 200,000 clones. This sample is drawn from a study of cytomegalovirus exposure and HLA in healthy donors. V lost 0 bases, J lost 2 bases, and 3 bases stayed unmatched. In germline, CDR1 is SGHKS, CDR2 YYEKEE (reference sequence). The CDR3 has 16 amino acids. Points from the study as a whole: Earlier analysis looked at TCR beta V segments, and most were productive about 90% or about 30% of the time.

Sequencing used PBMCs. The clonotype was recovered from a boy aged 10-17 years in good health and CMV-seronegative. V usage is TRBV5-5 and J usage is TRBJ2-5; 11 nucleotides align to TRBD2. As DNA, the CDR3 is TGTGCCAGCAGCTTGGCCCGACTAGCGGGGCAAGAGACCCAGTACTTC. Translating gives CASSLARLAGQETQYF.